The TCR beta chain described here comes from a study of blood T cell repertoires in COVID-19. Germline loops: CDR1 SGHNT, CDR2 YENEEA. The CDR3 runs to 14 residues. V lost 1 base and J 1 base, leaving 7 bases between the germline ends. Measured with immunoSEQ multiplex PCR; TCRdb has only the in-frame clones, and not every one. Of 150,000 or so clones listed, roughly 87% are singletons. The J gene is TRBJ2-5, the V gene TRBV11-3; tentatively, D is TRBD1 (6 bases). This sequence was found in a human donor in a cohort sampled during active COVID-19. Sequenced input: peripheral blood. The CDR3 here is CASSLGTVQETQYF. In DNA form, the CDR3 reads TGTGCCAGCAGCTTAGGGACAGTCCAAGAGACCCAGTACTTC.